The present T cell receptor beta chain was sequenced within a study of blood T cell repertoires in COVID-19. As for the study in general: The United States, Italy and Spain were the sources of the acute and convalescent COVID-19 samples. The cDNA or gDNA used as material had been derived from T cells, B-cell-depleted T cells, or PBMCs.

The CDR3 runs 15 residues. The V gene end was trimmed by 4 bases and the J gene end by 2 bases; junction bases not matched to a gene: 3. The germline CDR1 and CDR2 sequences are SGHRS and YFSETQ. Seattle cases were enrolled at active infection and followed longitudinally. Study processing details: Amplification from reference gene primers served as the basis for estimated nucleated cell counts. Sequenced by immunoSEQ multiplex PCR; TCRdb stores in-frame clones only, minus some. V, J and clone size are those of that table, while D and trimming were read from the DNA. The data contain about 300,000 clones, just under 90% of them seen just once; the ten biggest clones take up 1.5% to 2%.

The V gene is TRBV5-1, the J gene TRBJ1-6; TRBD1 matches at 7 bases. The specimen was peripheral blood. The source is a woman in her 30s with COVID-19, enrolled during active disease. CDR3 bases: TGCGCCAGCAGCCCAGGGGGAGCCTATAATTCACCCCTCCACTTT. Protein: CASSPGGAYNSPLHF.